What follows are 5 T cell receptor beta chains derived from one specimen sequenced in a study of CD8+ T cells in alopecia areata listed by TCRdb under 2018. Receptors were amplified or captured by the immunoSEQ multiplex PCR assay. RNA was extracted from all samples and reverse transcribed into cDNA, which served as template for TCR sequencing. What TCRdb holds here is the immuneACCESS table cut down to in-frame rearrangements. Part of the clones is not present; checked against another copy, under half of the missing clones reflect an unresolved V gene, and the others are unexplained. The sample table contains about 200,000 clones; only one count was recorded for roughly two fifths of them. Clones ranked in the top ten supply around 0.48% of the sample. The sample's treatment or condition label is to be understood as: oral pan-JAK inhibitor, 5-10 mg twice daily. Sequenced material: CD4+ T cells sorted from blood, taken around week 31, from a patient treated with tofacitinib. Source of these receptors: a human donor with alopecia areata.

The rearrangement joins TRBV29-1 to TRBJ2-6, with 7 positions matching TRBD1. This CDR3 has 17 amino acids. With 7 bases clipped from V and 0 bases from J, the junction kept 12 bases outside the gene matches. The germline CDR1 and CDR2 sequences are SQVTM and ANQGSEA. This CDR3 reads CSARLGTAISGANVLTF. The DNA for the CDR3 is TGCAGCGCCAGACTCGGGACAGCTATCTCTGGGGCCAACGTCCTGACTTTC.

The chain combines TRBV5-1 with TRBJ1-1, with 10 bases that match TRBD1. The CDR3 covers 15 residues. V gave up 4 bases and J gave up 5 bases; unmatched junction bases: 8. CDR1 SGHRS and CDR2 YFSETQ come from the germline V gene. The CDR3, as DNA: TGCGCCAGCAGCCTATCGACAGGGGGCACGACTGAAGCTTTCTTT. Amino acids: CASSLSTGGTTEAFF.

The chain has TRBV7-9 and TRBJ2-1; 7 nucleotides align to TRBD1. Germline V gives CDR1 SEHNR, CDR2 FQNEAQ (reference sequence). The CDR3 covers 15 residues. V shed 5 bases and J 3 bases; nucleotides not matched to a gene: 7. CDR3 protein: CASSLRQGNYNEQFF. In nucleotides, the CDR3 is TGTGCCAGCAGCCTTAGACAGGGAAACTACAATGAGCAGTTCTTC.

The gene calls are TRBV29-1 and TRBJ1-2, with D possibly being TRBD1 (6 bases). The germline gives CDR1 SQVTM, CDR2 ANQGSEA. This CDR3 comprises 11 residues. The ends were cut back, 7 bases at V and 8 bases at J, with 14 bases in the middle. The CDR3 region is CSAVGGGGYTF. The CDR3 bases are TGCAGCGCCGTAGGGGGGGGCGGCTACACCTTC.

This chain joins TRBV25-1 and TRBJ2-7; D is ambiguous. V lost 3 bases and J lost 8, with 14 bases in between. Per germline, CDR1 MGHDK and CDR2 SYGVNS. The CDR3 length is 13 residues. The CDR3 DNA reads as TGTGCCAGCAGTGAGACCCGCTCCCCCAAGCAGTACTTC. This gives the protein CASSETRSPKQYF.